Listed here are 5 T cell receptor beta chains from one sample, sequenced in a study of cytomegalovirus exposure and HLA in healthy donors (dated by TCRdb to between 2016 and 2019). Library preparation used the immunoSEQ multiplex PCR assay. In TCRdb, the immuneACCESS table is reduced to in-frame sequences with V and J assigned. These tables do not hold every clone; where another copy was compared, an unresolved V gene accounts for under half, and the others remain unexplained. Here the sample has approximately 100,000 clones; 88% occur a single time. More than 2% of the sample is held by the ten biggest clonotypes. Sequenced input: PBMCs. These receptors came from a woman aged 18 to 35 in good health and CMV-seronegative.

This rearrangement joins TRBV9 to TRBJ2-2; D is uncertain. Germline-derived CDR1 and CDR2 are SGDLS and YYNGEE. The V gene lost 1 base and the J gene lost 6 bases, with 4 bases spanning the gap. The CDR3 runs to 12 residues. CDR3 DNA sequence: TGTGCCAGCAGCGTAAGCGCCGGGGAGCTGTTTTTT. It yields the protein CASSVSAGELFF.

V and J are TRBV5-4 and TRBJ2-1; weak D call: TRBD2 (6 bases). The CDR3 is 16 amino acids. Looked up from germline, CDR1 is SGHNT and CDR2 is YYREEE (reference sequence). Trimming removed 4 bases from V and 0 bases from J, with 14 bases in between. The CDR3 DNA follows: TGTGCCAGCAGCCCCCAGGGACTGAGCTCCTACAATGAGCAGTTCTTC. Its translation is CASSPQGLSSYNEQFF.

The chain combines TRBV4-3 with TRBJ2-2; 8 nucleotides line up with TRBD2. The CDR3 runs 16 residues. The ends lost 0 bases at V and 6 bases at J; junction bases unmatched: 6. The germline CDR1 and CDR2 sequences are LGHNA and YSLEER. CDR3 region: CASSQDRGGSAGELFF. CDR3 nucleotide sequence: TGCGCCAGCAGCCAAGATCGGGGGGGAAGCGCCGGGGAGCTGTTTTTT.

The chain has TRBV27 and TRBJ2-7; maybe TRBD1 (7 bases). Germline values: CDR1 MNHEY, CDR2 SMNVEV (reference sequence). V dropped 5 bases and J dropped 1 base, with 15 bases sitting between them. The CDR3 is 15 amino acids. The CDR3 DNA sequence: TGTGCCAGCAGTCCAGGGGGGAGGACGTCCTACGAGCAGTACTTC. The encoded protein is CASSPGGRTSYEQYF.

On this clone: The sample carries other DNA sequences with the same CDR3. The CDR3 DNA reads TGTGCCACCAGCAGAGATAGACTAGCGGGGAGCTCCTACGAGCAGTACTTC. Its protein is CATSRDRLAGSSYEQYF. The rearrangement joins TRBV15 to TRBJ2-7; 11 nucleotides agree with TRBD2. Germline CDR1 is LNHNV and CDR2 is YYDKDF (reference sequence). This CDR3 comprises 17 residues. Unmatched junction bases numbered 4, after V lost 0 bases and J lost 0 bases.